The 21 T cell receptor beta chains below come from one sample, sequenced in a study of early T cells in non-severe SARS-CoV-2 infection. MiXCR was run by TCRdb on the 5' RACE reads, yielding one entry per CDR3 protein. The sample includes 25,000 or so distinct CDR3 sequences, about 2.7% of them seen just once. The sample taken for sequencing was whole blood. Every receptor here comes from an adult who was a healthcare worker with PCR-confirmed SARS-CoV-2 infection or an uninfected control (not recorded which).

This clonotype was seen repeatedly, ten times or more. The V call is TRBV7-3, the J call TRBJ2-1; perhaps TRBD2 as D (6 bases). Trimming took off 3 bases at V and 7 bases at J, with 16 bases between the two ends. Germline V lookup: CDR1 SGHTA, CDR2 FQGTGA. The CDR3 totals 15 residues. Here the CDR3 reads CASSFGPGVGNEQFF. In DNA form, the CDR3 reads TGTGCCAGCAGCTTCGGTCCGGGGGTCGGGAATGAGCAGTTCTTC. Together with reference TRBV7-3 and TRBJ2-1, the CDR3 gives the full variable domain: GAGVSQTPSNKVTEKGKYVELRCDPISGHTALYWYRQSLGQGPEFLIYFQGTGAADDSGLPNDRFFAVRPEGSVSTLKIQRTERGDSAVYLCASSFGPGVGNEQFFGPGTRLTVL.

This clonotype was recorded many times. This rearrangement joins TRBV6-4 to TRBJ2-7; D is perhaps TRBD1 or TRBD2 (6 bases each). CDR1 and CDR2 from the germline V gene are MRHNA and SNTAGT. V was clipped by 6 bases and J by 3 bases, with 18 bases between them. This CDR3 has 15 amino acids. The CDR3 is CASSGQGGPIYEQYV. In DNA, the CDR3 is TGTGCCAGCAGCGGACAAGGGGGGCCCATCTACGAGCAGTACGTC.

By frequency in the sample, this clonotype is medium-sized. The chain is built from TRBV5-1 and TRBJ2-3, with 10 bases that match TRBD2. CDR3 length: 16 residues. The V segment lost 0 bases and the J segment 6 bases; nucleotides outside the gene matches: 7. Germline values: CDR1 SGHRS, CDR2 YFSETQ. The DNA of the CDR3 is TGCGCCAGCAGCTTGGATCCCCTTAGCGGGGGGGATACGCAGTATTTT. It codes for CASSLDPLSGGDTQYF.

This sequence joins TRBV18 and TRBJ2-5, with a tentative D call TRBD1 (6 bases). Per the germline V gene, CDR1 is KGHSH and CDR2 is LQKENI. Trimming stripped 3 bases from V and 3 bases from J, with 11 bases between. This CDR3 has 14 amino acids. The CDR3 DNA reads TGTGCCAGCTCACCCGAATACAGGGAAGAGACCCAGTACTTC. Protein sequence: CASSPEYREETQYF.

There are many counts of this clonotype. The V gene is TRBV20-1, the J gene TRBJ2-1, with TRBD2 identical over 10 bases. With 6 bases clipped from V and 0 bases from J, the junction kept 11 bases outside the gene matches. The germline V gene has CDR1 DFQATT and CDR2 SNEGSKA (reference sequence). The CDR3 spans 17 residues. CDR3 nucleotide sequence: TGCAGTGCCGGGGATAGCGGGGGGATCAGCTCCTACAATGAGCAGTTCTTC. Residues: CSAGDSGGISSYNEQFF.

This clonotype has ten or more counts. V usage is TRBV25-1 and J usage is TRBJ1-3; D call uncertain. V shed 3 bases and J shed 4 bases, with 19 bases lying between them. This CDR3 is 17 amino acids long. The germline V gene encodes CDR1 MGHDK and CDR2 SYGVNS. The CDR3 bases are TGTGCCAGCAGTGACACCTTCGACATTGAATTGGGAAACACCATATATTTT. This gives the protein CASSDTFDIELGNTIYF.

In its sample, this clonotype was seen many times. The chain joins TRBV30 to TRBJ2-3; the D is unclear. V lost 4 bases to trimming and J lost 3 bases, with 17 bases between them. Germline-derived CDR1 and CDR2 are GTSNPN and SVGIG (reference sequence). This CDR3 region has 15 residues. CDR3 bases: TGTGCCTGGACGATTGCTGGTTCCCTGACAGATACGCAGTATTTT. It is translated as CAWTIAGSLTDTQYF.

This clonotype has a count of ten or more. This sequence joins TRBV20-1 and TRBJ2-3, with D possibly TRBD2 on 6 matching bases. The CDR3 length is 15 residues. Trimming stripped 5 bases from V and 5 bases from J, with 20 bases between. Germline V gene data show CDR1 as DFQATT and CDR2 as SNEGSKA (reference sequence). The CDR3: CSAALRTGGIDTQYF. The CDR3 nucleotides read TGCAGTGCTGCCCTCCGGACCGGGGGAATAGATACGCAGTATTTT.

At least ten counts were recorded for this clonotype. V gene TRBV6-5 combines with J gene TRBJ1-2; TRBD1 is a possible D gene (6 bases). CDR3 length equals 17 residues. V shed 7 bases and J shed 1 base, with 22 bases lying between them. Germline CDR1 MNHEY, CDR2 SVGAGI. The chain's CDR3 is CASTDGGTNAFNYGYTF. The DNA of the CDR3 is TGTGCCAGCACCGATGGGGGCACGAACGCCTTTAACTATGGCTACACCTTC.

In its sample, this clonotype was seen a few times. This chain uses TRBV7-8 with TRBJ2-1, with 8 bases fitting TRBD2. Looked up from germline, CDR1 is SGHVS and CDR2 is FQNEAQ. The CDR3 covers 17 residues. After removal of 1 base from V and 0 bases from J, the junction contained 5 bases not matched to a gene. The CDR3 region is CASSLGVAGSSYNEQFF. The CDR3 DNA reads as TGTGCCAGCAGCTTAGGAGTAGCGGGGAGCTCCTACAATGAGCAGTTCTTC.

This clonotype was seen at least ten times. The chain combines TRBV7-8 with TRBJ1-4, with no clear D. Germline V lookup: CDR1 SGHVS, CDR2 FQNEAQ. The CDR3 extends over 17 amino acids. V lost 1 base and J 7 bases, leaving 19 bases between the germline ends. CDR3 protein: CASSLDSRRPGFEKLFF. CDR3 bases: TGTGCCAGCAGCTTAGATTCGCGGAGGCCAGGTTTTGAAAAACTGTTTTTT.

This clonotype is judged medium-sized. The rearrangement uses TRBV20-1 and TRBJ1-6, with 10 bases lining up with TRBD1. Germline CDR1 is DFQATT and CDR2 is SNEGSKA (reference sequence). Trimming removed 5 bases from V and 11 bases from J; junction bases left unmatched: 0. The CDR3 runs to 11 residues. The CDR3 spells CSAGTGAPLHF. The CDR3 nucleotides are TGCAGTGCTGGGACAGGGGCACCCCTCCACTTT.

This clonotype was seen ten or more times. The chain uses TRBV6-5 and TRBJ2-3; D is ambiguous. Per the germline V gene, CDR1 is MNHEY and CDR2 is SVGAGI. The ends were cut back, 5 bases at V and 1 base at J, with 13 bases in the middle. The CDR3 is 15 residues long. For the CDR3, the DNA is TGTGCCAGCAGTCCCGGGCGTTATGGCACAGATACGCAGTATTTT. It translates to CASSPGRYGTDTQYF.

This clonotype is termed medium-sized. The gene calls are TRBV5-1 and TRBJ2-5, with D tentatively TRBD1 or TRBD2 (5 bases each). This CDR3 spans 14 amino acids. The germline V and J ends were trimmed by 2 bases and 1 base, with 9 bases remaining between them. CDR1 is SGHRS and CDR2 is YFSETQ in the germline V gene. The CDR3 DNA is TGCGCCAGCAGCTTTTGGGGGACCCAAGAGACCCAGTACTTC. Protein product: CASSFWGTQETQYF.

This clonotype appeared many times. CDR3 coding DNA: TGCGCCAGCAGAGCGTTAGATACGCAGTATTTT. Protein: CASRALDTQYF. The V call is TRBV5-1, the J call TRBJ2-3; D is unresolved. CDR1 SGHRS and CDR2 YFSETQ come from the germline V gene. There are 11 residues in the CDR3. V shed 5 bases and J shed 5 bases, with 6 bases lying between them.

By sample fraction, this clonotype is medium-sized (0.01 to 0.1%). The V call is TRBV11-2, the J call TRBJ2-4, with 9 bases aligning to TRBD1. J lost 7 bases, V lost 5 bases, and 18 bases had no gene match. The CDR3 length is 18 residues. Germline V gene lookup returns CDR1 SGHAT and CDR2 FQNNGV. CDR3 coding DNA: TGTGCCAGCAGCCCATCATCAGGCACCGGGACAGGGAGGAACATTCAGTACTTC. This encodes CASSPSSGTGTGRNIQYF.

At least ten counts were recorded for this clonotype. Written as DNA, the CDR3 is TGTGCCAGCAGCTTGGGGACCGGGAGATCTGGAAACACCATATATTTT. Its protein is CASSLGTGRSGNTIYF. The chain recombines TRBV5-4 with TRBJ1-3; D is unclear. The CDR3 contains 16 residues. V lost 0 bases and J 1 base, leaving 11 bases between the germline ends. The germline V gene has CDR1 SGHNT and CDR2 YYREEE (reference sequence).

This clonotype was observed many times. This rearrangement joins TRBV20-1 to TRBJ1-5; 10 bases fit TRBD1. Germline V gives CDR1 DFQATT, CDR2 SNEGSKA (reference sequence). This CDR3 contains 15 residues. V lost 0 bases and J lost 6; bases outside the gene matches: 5. CDR3 sequence: CSARETGGRFQPQHF. DNA of the CDR3: TGCAGTGCTAGAGAGACAGGGGGCCGTTTTCAGCCCCAGCATTTT.

This clonotype was counted at least ten times. J is TRBJ2-7 and V is TRBV5-1; D is uncertain. Between the trimmed V and J ends, which lost 5 bases and 0 bases, there was a span of 12 bases. Looked up from germline, CDR1 is SGHRS and CDR2 is YFSETQ. The CDR3 consists of 14 residues. This chain's CDR3 is CASRRDGFSYEQYV. The CDR3 region has the DNA TGCGCCAGCAGACGCGACGGATTCTCCTACGAGCAGTACGTC.

This clonotype was seen repeatedly, ten times or more. The chain carries TRBV24-1 and TRBJ2-7; no firm D call. CDR1 and CDR2 (germline): KGHDR, SFDVKD. With 7 bases removed from V and 5 bases from J, the gap between germline ends came to 5 bases. The CDR3 extends over 10 amino acids. The CDR3 DNA follows: TGTGCCACCAGCAAGAACGAGCAGTACGTC. Encoded protein: CATSKNEQYV.

This clonotype came up a few times. The chain couples TRBV20-1 to TRBJ2-2, with 8 nucleotides matching TRBD2. The CDR3 extends over 16 amino acids. Trimming at V came to 3 bases and at J to 2 bases, leaving 8 bases not matched to a gene. The germline V gene has CDR1 DFQATT and CDR2 SNEGSKA (reference sequence). CDR3 region: CSASVAGRENTGELFF. The CDR3 bases are TGCAGTGCTAGTGTAGCGGGGAGGGAAAACACCGGGGAGCTGTTTTTT.